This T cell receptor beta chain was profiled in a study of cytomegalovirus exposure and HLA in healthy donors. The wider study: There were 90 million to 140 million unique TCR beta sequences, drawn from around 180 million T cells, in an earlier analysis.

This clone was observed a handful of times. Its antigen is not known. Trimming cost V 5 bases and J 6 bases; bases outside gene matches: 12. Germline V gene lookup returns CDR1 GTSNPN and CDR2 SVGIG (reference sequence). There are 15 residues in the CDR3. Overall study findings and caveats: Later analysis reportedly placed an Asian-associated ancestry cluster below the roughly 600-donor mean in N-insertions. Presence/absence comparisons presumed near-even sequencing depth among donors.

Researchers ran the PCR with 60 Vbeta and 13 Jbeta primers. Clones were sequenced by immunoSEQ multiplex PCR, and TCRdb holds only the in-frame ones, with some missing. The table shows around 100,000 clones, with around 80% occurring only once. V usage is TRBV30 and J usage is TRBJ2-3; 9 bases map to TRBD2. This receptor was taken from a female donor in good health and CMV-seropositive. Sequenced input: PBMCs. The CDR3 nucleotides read TGTGCCTGGGTGGCAGCGGGGGGTCGGCTCGATACGCAGTATTTT. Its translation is CAWVAAGGRLDTQYF.